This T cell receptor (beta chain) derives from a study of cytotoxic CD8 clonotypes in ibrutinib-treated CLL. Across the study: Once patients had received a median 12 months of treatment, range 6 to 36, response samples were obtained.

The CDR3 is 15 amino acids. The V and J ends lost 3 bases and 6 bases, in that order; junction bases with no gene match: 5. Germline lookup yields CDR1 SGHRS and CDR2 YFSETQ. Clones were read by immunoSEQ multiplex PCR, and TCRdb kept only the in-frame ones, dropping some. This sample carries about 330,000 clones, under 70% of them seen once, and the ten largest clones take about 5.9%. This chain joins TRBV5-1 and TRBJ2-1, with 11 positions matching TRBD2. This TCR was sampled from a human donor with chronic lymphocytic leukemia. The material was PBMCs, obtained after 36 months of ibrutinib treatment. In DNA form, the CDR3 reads TGCGCCAGCAGCTCAGCTAGCGGGGGGTTCAATGAGCAGTTCTTC. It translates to CASSSASGGFNEQFF.